This paragraph covers one T cell receptor beta chain sequence. Measured with immunoSEQ multiplex PCR; TCRdb has only the in-frame clones, and not every one. The data show 230,000 or so clones, around 84% seen once. This specimen comes from a study of blood T cell repertoires in COVID-19. On the study more broadly: There were acute and convalescent COVID-19 samples, and they came from the United States, Italy and Spain. T cells, B-cell-depleted T cells, or PBMCs provided the cDNA or gDNA that served as material.

The length of the CDR3 is 13 residues. V was trimmed by 5 bases and J by 6 bases, leaving 14 bases between them. Sequenced: peripheral blood. This sequence was found in a woman aged 40 to 50 who had recovered from COVID-19. The chain links TRBV12-3 or TRBV12-4 to TRBJ2-7; a possible D gene is TRBD2 (5 bases). CDR3 sequence: CASSPDYLGEQYF. The CDR3 DNA sequence: TGTGCCAGCAGTCCCGACTACCTGGGCGAGCAGTACTTC.